The 2 T cell receptor beta chains below were found in one sample sequenced in a study of somatic mutations in cytotoxic T cells in rheumatoid arthritis. Using immunoSEQ multiplex PCR, the repertoire was profiled, and TCRdb retains in-frame clones only, with some absent. The table records 17,000 or so clones, over 65% of them present only once. The sequenced material came from CD8+ T cells sorted from blood. These receptors came from an adult with rheumatoid arthritis.

This clone has a handful of counts. The V call is TRBV4-1, the J call TRBJ1-6; D remains unclear. The CDR3 contains 15 residues. V lost 0 bases to trimming and J lost 4 bases, with 7 bases between them. Germline CDR1 is MGHRA and CDR2 is YSYEKL. This CDR3 is CASSQDRGYNSPLHF. In DNA, the CDR3 is TGCGCCAGCAGCCAAGATCGCGGGTATAATTCACCCCTCCACTTT.

The chain couples TRBV12-1 to TRBJ2-1; TRBD1, as called in the table, went unchecked against the DNA. TRBV12-1 is shown as a pseudogene. This CDR3 contains 14 residues. CDR3 nucleotides: TGTGCCAGCATCGCGGGACAGGGCAACAATGAGCAGTTCTTC. It yields the protein CASIAGQGNNEQFF.